The 3 T cell receptor beta chains given below trace back to one sample, sequenced in a study of blood T cell repertoires in COVID-19. The repertoire was sequenced with immunoSEQ multiplex PCR; TCRdb's copy has only in-frame clones and lacks some. In the table there are over 100,000 clones, roughly 78% of which are singletons. What was sequenced was peripheral blood. These receptors all come from a man in his sixties with active or convalescent COVID-19.

This rearrangement joins TRBV27 to TRBJ2-7; the D is unclear. V lost 3 bases, J lost 2 bases, and 2 bases lay in between. There are 11 residues in the CDR3. The germline CDR1 and CDR2 sequences are MNHEY and SMNVEV (reference sequence). CDR3 sequence (DNA): TGTGCCAGCAGTTTCGCCTACGAGCAGTACTTC. As protein: CASSFAYEQYF.

V gene TRBV27 combines with J gene TRBJ2-3; D gene ambiguous. Per the germline V gene, CDR1 is MNHEY and CDR2 is SMNVEV (reference sequence). With 2 bases removed from V and 4 bases from J, the gap between germline ends came to 16 bases. The CDR3 totals 16 residues. This CDR3 is CASSLMIGILADTQYF. DNA for the CDR3: TGTGCCAGCAGTTTAATGATTGGCATCTTGGCAGATACGCAGTATTTT.

CDR3 region: CASSLADTIEAFF. In nucleotides, the CDR3 is TGTGCCAGCAGCCTCGCCGACACGATTGAAGCTTTCTTT. This rearrangement joins TRBV28 to TRBJ1-1; D is ambiguous. Germline V gene data show CDR1 as MDHEN and CDR2 as SYDVKM. V lost 6 bases and J lost 7, with 15 bases in between. The CDR3 contains 13 residues.